The 23 T cell receptor beta chains presented below share a single source sample, sequenced in a study of CD8 T cells in ankylosing spondylitis. One entry per CDR3 protein results from TCRdb running MiXCR on the 5' RACE reads. The profile covers more than 95,000 distinct CDR3 sequences, with 8% to 10% appearing a single time and more than 9.5% taken by the ten largest. Material: blood, either unsorted or a sorted T cell fraction (not recorded which). The receptor source for this set is a male donor with ankylosing spondylitis or in good health (not recorded which).

This clonotype occurred many times. In nucleotides, the CDR3 is TGTGCCAGCATGGCAGAGGGGGGCAATCAGCCCCAGCATTTT. It translates to CASMAEGGNQPQHF. J is TRBJ1-5 and V is TRBV6-5; maybe TRBD1 (6 bases). CDR3 size: 14 residues. V lost 7 bases, J lost 2 bases, and 12 bases lay in between. Per the germline V gene, CDR1 is MNHEY and CDR2 is SVGAGI.

This clonotype has ten or more counts. The chain combines TRBV6-5 with TRBJ2-5; D possibly corresponds to TRBD1 (6 bases). Germline lookup yields CDR1 MNHEY and CDR2 SVGAGI. V was trimmed by 2 bases and J by 2 bases, leaving 6 bases between them. This CDR3 is 13 amino acids long. In DNA, the CDR3 is TGTGCCAGCAGTTACGACAGGCAAGAGACCCAGTACTTC. Translated, it gives CASSYDRQETQYF.

Remarks on this clonotype: This may arise from a read error, as a much more abundant clone is one base away. This sequence joins TRBV12-5 and TRBJ2-5; D remains unclear. The germline V and J ends were trimmed by 1 base and 4 bases, with 7 bases remaining between them. This CDR3 is built from 13 residues. Germline CDR1 is LGHNT and CDR2 is FRNRAP. The CDR3, as DNA: TGTGCTAGTGGTTTGGCAATGGGAGAGACCCAGTACTTC. Its protein product is CASGLAMGETQYF.

This clonotype occurred many times. The chain links TRBV4-2 to TRBJ1-2, with D possibly matching TRBD1 (5 bases). Between the trimmed V and J ends, which lost 3 bases and 4 bases, there was a span of 15 bases. The CDR3 is made up of 15 amino acids. Germline values: CDR1 LGHNA, CDR2 YNFKEQ. In DNA, the CDR3 is TGTGCCAGCAGCCAGCCAGGGCAGGGAGGCTATGGCTACACCTTC. It translates to CASSQPGQGGYGYTF.

This clonotype was counted ten times or more. The chain recombines TRBV11-2 with TRBJ2-7; maybe TRBD2 (5 bases). The CDR3 is made up of 14 amino acids. V was cut by 4 bases and J by 3 bases, with 13 bases left in between. CDR1 and CDR2 from the germline V gene are SGHAT and FQNNGV. CDR3 coding DNA: TGTGCCAGCAGCTCGTCCGGGGTCCTCTACGAGCAGTACTTC. This encodes CASSSSGVLYEQYF.

This clonotype was counted at least ten times. This chain connects TRBV4-3 to TRBJ2-6; D is unclear. CDR1 and CDR2 (germline): LGHNA, YSLEER. This CDR3 contains 19 residues. Trimming stripped 0 bases from V and 0 bases from J, with 15 bases between. CDR3 bases: TGCGCCAGCAGCCAAGATGCATGGGATCGGAGCTCTGGGGCCAACGTCCTGACTTTC. The encoded protein is CASSQDAWDRSSGANVLTF.

The V call is TRBV6-2 or TRBV6-3, the J call TRBJ1-1; D is possibly TRBD1 (6 bases). Germline-derived CDR1 and CDR2 are MNHEY and SVGEGT. The CDR3 runs to 15 residues. Trimming cost V 2 bases and J 6 bases, with 16 bases left between them. CDR3 protein: CASSYVPQGQAEAFF. The CDR3 coding sequence is TGTGCCAGCAGTTACGTCCCCCAGGGGCAGGCTGAAGCTTTCTTT.

This clonotype has ten or more counts. The V call is TRBV12-3 or TRBV12-4, the J call TRBJ2-7; TRBD1 aligns across 9 bases. The CDR3 has 15 amino acids. V lost 6 bases, J lost 3 bases, and 9 bases stayed unmatched. CDR3 in DNA: TGTGCCAGCAGGCCCGCCGGGACAGGGAACTACGAGCAGTACTTC. Translated: CASRPAGTGNYEQYF.

Ten or more counts support this clonotype. The chain joins TRBV2 to TRBJ2-5, with D hard to call. This CDR3 region has 14 residues. The V gene's germline CDR1 is SNHLY and CDR2 FYNNEI. V dropped 4 bases and J dropped 2 bases, with 11 bases sitting between them. The DNA for the CDR3 is TGTGCCAGCAGTGGATGGACGGTTCAAGAGACCCAGTACTTC. This gives the protein CASSGWTVQETQYF.

This clonotype was seen ten or more times. This chain uses TRBV6-5 with TRBJ2-2, with 8 bases matching TRBD1. Germline V lookup: CDR1 MNHEY, CDR2 SVGAGI. V was pared by 2 bases and J by 4 bases, with 6 bases of the junction left unmatched. The length of the CDR3 is 16 residues. The CDR3 DNA reads TGTGCCAGCAGTTACAGCGGGCAGGGGGCCACCGGGGAGCTGTTTTTT. This codes for CASSYSGQGATGELFF.

This clonotype was counted between two and nine times. V is TRBV5-4 and J is TRBJ1-1; weak D call: TRBD1 (6 bases). Germline CDR1 and CDR2: SGHNT and YYREEE (reference sequence). CDR3 length equals 16 residues. V was pared by 1 base and J by 4 bases, with 17 bases between. The CDR3 region is CASSLQTGSVGTEAFF. CDR3 nucleotides: TGTGCCAGCAGCTTGCAAACAGGGTCGGTGGGCACTGAAGCTTTCTTT. The whole variable domain, filled in from reference TRBV5-4 and TRBJ1-1, reads ETGVTQSPTHLIKTRGQQVTLRCSSQSGHNTVSWYQQALGQGPQFIFQYYREEENGRGNFPPRFSGLQFPNYSSELNVNALELDDSALYLCASSLQTGSVGTEAFFGQGTRLTVV.

The table lists this clonotype with a few counts. CDR3 sequence: CATSRVPGGSSTDTQYF. CDR3 bases: TGTGCCACCAGCAGAGTGCCGGGGGGCAGTAGCACAGATACGCAGTATTTT. The rearrangement uses TRBV15 and TRBJ2-3, with a tentative D call TRBD2 (7 bases). CDR1 and CDR2 from the germline V gene are LNHNV and YYDKDF (reference sequence). The CDR3 consists of 17 residues. Trimming cost V 1 base and J 0 bases, with 14 bases left between them.

This clonotype was seen at least ten times. The rearrangement joins TRBV9 to TRBJ2-1; D uncertain. There are 13 residues in the CDR3. CDR1 is SGDLS and CDR2 is YYNGEE in the germline V gene. The ends were cut back, 3 bases at V and 6 bases at J, with 10 bases in the middle. The CDR3 spells CASSAGSTNEQFF. CDR3 in DNA: TGTGCCAGCAGCGCCGGATCCACCAATGAGCAGTTCTTC.

This clonotype was observed at least ten times. The CDR3 here is CASSSSGARVLRGQFF. The CDR3 nucleotides read TGCGCCAGCAGCTCCTCAGGGGCTAGGGTTTTGAGAGGGCAGTTCTTC. The rearrangement links TRBV5-1 to TRBJ2-1, with D maybe TRBD1 (6 bases). The V gene lost 3 bases and the J gene lost 12 bases, with 25 bases spanning the gap. CDR1 and CDR2 from the germline V gene are SGHRS and YFSETQ. The CDR3 spans 16 residues.

This clonotype was seen more than once but under ten times. V gene TRBV10-3 combines with J gene TRBJ1-5; no clear D. Germline values: CDR1 ENHRY, CDR2 SYGVKD. Between the trimmed V and J ends, which lost 6 bases and 3 bases, there was a span of 21 bases. This CDR3 is built from 17 residues. The CDR3 nucleotides are TGTGCCATCAGCCGTTACGGGGTTCAGGATCCCAATCAGCCCCAGCATTTT. As protein: CAISRYGVQDPNQPQHF.

This clonotype was seen repeatedly, ten times or more. The rearrangement links TRBV20-1 to TRBJ2-1, with D perhaps matching TRBD2 (7 bases). Looked up from germline, CDR1 is DFQATT and CDR2 is SNEGSKA (reference sequence). This CDR3 is 14 amino acids long. Trimming stripped 1 base from V and 8 bases from J, with 15 bases between. CDR3 region: CSARAGGPEDEQFF. DNA of the CDR3: TGCAGTGCTAGAGCGGGGGGCCCTGAGGATGAGCAGTTCTTC.

V and J are TRBV7-2 and TRBJ1-4; 9 positions match TRBD1. The CDR3 is made up of 15 amino acids. Germline trimming cut 3 bases from V and 6 bases from J; bases unmatched to any gene: 5. CDR1 is SGHTA and CDR2 is FQGNSA in the germline V gene. For the CDR3, the DNA is TGTGCCAGCAGCTTTACAGGGGGCGTATATGAAAAACTGTTTTTT. This sequence encodes CASSFTGGVYEKLFF.

This clonotype has at least ten counts. The chain employs TRBV5-5 and TRBJ2-7; 8 nucleotides align to TRBD1. CDR3 length: 17 amino acids. The germline gives CDR1 SGHKS, CDR2 YYEKEE (reference sequence). V shed 1 base, J shed 3 bases, and the junction held 12 bases outside the gene matches. The CDR3 sequence is CASSLTPTGEGHYEQYF. As DNA, the CDR3 is TGTGCCAGCAGCTTGACCCCGACAGGGGAAGGCCACTACGAGCAGTACTTC. Full variable domain (remainder filled in from reference TRBV5-5 and TRBJ2-7): DAGVTQSPTHLIKTRGQQVTLRCSPISGHKSVSWYQQVLGQGPQFIFQYYEKEERGRGNFPDRFSARQFPNYSSELNVNALLLGDSALYLCASSLTPTGEGHYEQYFGPGTRLTVT.

This clonotype showed up many times. This chain connects TRBV29-1 to TRBJ2-3, with 9 positions matching TRBD2. The V and J ends lost 3 bases and 5 bases, in that order; junction bases with no gene match: 3. The CDR3 extends over 13 amino acids. Per germline, CDR1 SQVTM and CDR2 ANQGSEA. CDR3 loop: CSVDSGRLDTQYF. The CDR3 DNA follows: TGCAGCGTTGATAGCGGGAGATTAGATACGCAGTATTTT.

In this sample, this clonotype turned up many times. The chain has TRBV7-8 and TRBJ1-2, with 8 nucleotides matching TRBD1. Germline CDR1 SGHVS, CDR2 FQNEAQ. This CDR3 has 17 residues. The V gene end was trimmed by 5 bases and the J gene end by 1 base; junction bases not matched to a gene: 12. CDR3 sequence: CASSPGQASVVNYGYTF. The CDR3 DNA follows: TGTGCCAGCAGCCCGGGACAGGCGTCGGTGGTTAACTATGGCTACACCTTC.

This clonotype occurred many times. The genes are TRBV15 and TRBJ2-1, with 12 nucleotides matching TRBD1. The CDR3 totals 16 residues. Germline CDR1 and CDR2: LNHNV and YYDKDF (reference sequence). Trimming at V came to 2 bases and at J to 5 bases, leaving 4 bases not matched to a gene. CDR3 coding DNA: TGTGCCACCAGCAGATCTGGGACAGGGGGCAACAATGAGCAGTTCTTC. It is translated as CATSRSGTGGNNEQFF. Complete variable domain (other parts from reference TRBV15 and TRBJ2-1): DAMVIQNPRYQVTQFGKPVTLSCSQTLNHNVMYWYQQKSSQAPKLLFHYYDKDFNNEADTPDNFQSRRPNTSFCFLDIRSPGLGDTAMYLCATSRSGTGGNNEQFFGPGTRLTVL.

This clonotype was counted at least ten times. The V call is TRBV6-5, the J call TRBJ2-1; D ambiguous. Trimming removed 2 bases from V and 0 bases from J, with 8 bases in between. Germline V gene data show CDR1 as MNHEY and CDR2 as SVGAGI. This CDR3 spans 15 amino acids. The CDR3: CASSYDTASYNEQFF. Here the CDR3 DNA reads TGTGCCAGCAGTTACGACACAGCCTCCTACAATGAGCAGTTCTTC.

This clonotype was seen repeatedly, ten times or more. The chain employs TRBV3-1 and TRBJ1-6; TRBD1 matches 9 bases. The CDR3 sequence is 15 residues long. The J segment lost 9 bases and the V segment lost 6 bases, leaving 9 bases of the junction unmatched. From germline, CDR1 is LGHDT and CDR2 YNNKEL (reference sequence). The CDR3 loop reads CASRGDKDRGSPLHF. CDR3 nucleotide sequence: TGTGCCAGCAGGGGGGATAAGGACAGGGGTTCACCCCTCCACTTT.